These T cell receptor beta chains were read from a single sample in a study of blood T cell repertoires in COVID-19. Data came from immunoSEQ multiplex PCR; TCRdb stores just in-frame clones and leaves some out. The table has approximately 85,000 clones, 92% seen once. The sample comprised peripheral blood. These receptors all come from a woman aged 60 to 75 with active COVID-19. Each CDR3 is given with its conserved first and last residue. The D gene is left open where the match is weak. Not all rows give a size; the values are once, few, many and, for expanded clones, a class.

CASSEGISGNTIYF	TGTGCCAGCAGTGAAGGCATTTCAGGGAACACCATATATTTT	NA	TRBV6-1	TRBJ1-3	NA
CAWSVPRQGILSGANVLTF	TGTGCCTGGAGTGTACCCCGACAGGGGATCCTCTCTGGGGCCAACGTCCTGACTTTC	TRBD1	TRBV30	TRBJ2-6	NA
CASSPGTSGYRYEQYF	TGCGCCAGCAGCCCCGGGACTAGCGGGTATCGGTACGAGCAGTACTTC	TRBD2	TRBV5-1	TRBJ2-7	NA
CASSQRLNKETQYF	TGTGCCAGCAGTCAAAGACTGAATAAAGAGACCCAGTACTTC	NA	TRBV6-5	TRBJ2-5	NA
CASSTRTDSYGYTF	TGTGCCAGCAGCACTCGGACAGACTCATATGGCTACACCTTC	NA	TRBV5-4	TRBJ1-2	once
CASSLVEGARPEAFF	TGTGCCAGCAGCTTAGTGGAGGGGGCAAGGCCTGAAGCTTTCTTT	TRBD1	TRBV7-9	TRBJ1-1	NA
CASSWTAMNTEAFF	TGCGCCAGCAGCTGGACAGCTATGAACACTGAAGCTTTCTTT	NA	TRBV5-1	TRBJ1-1	NA
CASSQEDRGLYEQYF	TGCGCCAGCAGCCAAGAGGACAGGGGCCTCTACGAGCAGTACTTC	TRBD1	TRBV4-3	TRBJ2-7	NA
CASSHATGFGYGYTF	TGTGCCAGCAGCCACGCAACGGGGTTCGGGTATGGCTACACCTTC	NA	TRBV14	TRBJ1-2	NA
CASGVLGSYNSPLHF	TGTGCCAGCGGTGTTCTCGGTTCCTATAATTCACCCCTCCACTTT	NA	TRBV6-6	TRBJ1-6	once
CASGNRNTGELFF	TGTGCCAGCGGCAACCGGAACACCGGGGAGCTGTTTTTT	NA	TRBV28	TRBJ2-2	once
CASSRPGTGGYSNQPQHF	TGTGCCAGCAGTCGTCCCGGGACAGGGGGATATAGCAATCAGCCCCAGCATTTT	TRBD1	TRBV28	TRBJ1-5	NA
CASSNGREFGDTQYF	TGTGCCAGTAGTAACGGTCGGGAGTTTGGAGATACGCAGTATTTT	NA	TRBV19	TRBJ2-3	few
CASSIQGQEKLFF	TGTGCCAGTAGTATACAGGGGCAGGAAAAACTGTTTTTT	NA	TRBV19	TRBJ1-4	NA
CASSLAVGQSNQPQHF	TGTGCCAGCAGCTTAGCGGTCGGACAGAGCAATCAGCCCCAGCATTTT	NA	TRBV7-2	TRBJ1-5	NA
CASSLRDRGSGNTIYF	TGTGCCAGCAGCTTGAGGGACAGGGGATCTGGAAACACCATATATTTT	TRBD1	TRBV7-8	TRBJ1-3	NA
CASSQSRGWETQYF	TGTGCCAGCAGCCAATCAAGGGGCTGGGAGACCCAGTACTTC	NA	TRBV16	TRBJ2-5	NA
CASSASSSSLSGELFF	TGCGCCAGCAGCGCCTCCTCGAGTTCGTTGTCCGGGGAGCTGTTTTTT	NA	TRBV5-1	TRBJ2-2	NA
CASSFGGSLGEQYF	TGTGCCAGCAGCTTTGGCGGGAGTCTGGGGGAGCAGTACTTC	TRBD2	TRBV11-2	TRBJ2-7	NA
CASSPLYGGGYGYTF	TGTGCCAGCAGCCCGCTTTATGGCGGGGGCTATGGCTACACCTTC	NA	TRBV14	TRBJ1-2	NA
CASSQGASGRAEDTQYF	TGCGCCAGCAGCCAAGGGGCTAGCGGGAGGGCGGAAGATACGCAGTATTTT	TRBD2	TRBV4-1	TRBJ2-3	NA
CASSFGQTTDTQYF	TGTGCCAGCAGCTTTGGACAGACCACAGATACGCAGTATTTT	NA	TRBV5-8	TRBJ2-3	NA
CASSLRSRGDGAFF	TGTGCCAGCAGCTTGCGTAGTCGGGGGGATGGAGCTTTCTTT	NA	TRBV5-5	TRBJ1-1	once
CASSLPGPGSSYNEQFF	TGCGCCAGCAGCTTACCGGGGCCCGGGAGCTCCTACAATGAGCAGTTCTTC	NA	TRBV4-1	TRBJ2-1	once
CASSLDYRGRPGELFF	TGTGCCAGCAGCTTAGATTACAGGGGGCGACCCGGGGAGCTGTTTTTT	TRBD1	TRBV11-2	TRBJ2-2	NA
CSASLLAGGPPAGDEQYF	TGCAGTGCTAGTCTACTAGCGGGAGGGCCCCCCGCAGGGGACGAGCAGTACTTC	TRBD2	TRBV20-1	TRBJ2-7	NA
CASSVATGANVLTF	TGTGCCAGCAGCGTAGCTACTGGGGCCAACGTCCTGACTTTC	NA	TRBV9	TRBJ2-6	NA
CASSYRGNQPQHF	TGTGCCAGCAGTTACAGGGGGAATCAGCCCCAGCATTTT	NA	TRBV6-5	TRBJ1-5	NA
CASSIQGDYGYTF	TGTGCCAGTAGTATTCAGGGTGACTATGGCTACACCTTC	NA	TRBV19	TRBJ1-2	NA
CAISRTGGLYEQYF	TGTGCCATCAGCCGGACAGGGGGCCTATACGAGCAGTACTTC	TRBD1	TRBV10-3	TRBJ2-7	NA
CASSDPTGAGEAFF	TGTGCCAGCAGTGACCCGACAGGGGCGGGTGAAGCTTTCTTT	TRBD1	TRBV6-1	TRBJ1-1	NA
CATSDLWDATSGPQRELFF	TGTGCCACCAGTGATTTGTGGGATGCGACTAGCGGGCCCCAGAGGGAGCTGTTTTTT	TRBD2	TRBV24-1	TRBJ2-2	once
CASGDRANNYGYTF	TGTGCCAGCGGAGACAGGGCTAATAACTATGGCTACACCTTC	TRBD1	TRBV5-4	TRBJ1-2	NA
CASSPQGVSAGNTIYF	TGCGCCAGCAGCCCACAGGGGGTATCGGCTGGAAACACCATATATTTT	TRBD1	TRBV5-1	TRBJ1-3	NA
CASSLGEAGRHEKLFF	TGTGCCAGCAGCTTAGGGGAGGCAGGTAGACATGAAAAACTGTTTTTT	NA	TRBV7-8	TRBJ1-4	NA
CASSLYAVVTEAFF	TGTGCCAGCAGCTTATACGCGGTGGTCACTGAAGCTTTCTTT	NA	TRBV7-8	TRBJ1-1	NA
CASSLAPEGSEGYTF	TGCGCCAGCAGCTTGGCCCCGGAGGGAAGTGAGGGCTACACCTTC	NA	TRBV5-1	TRBJ1-2	NA
CASSWTAGSNTEAFF	TGCGCCAGCAGCTGGACCGCGGGATCGAACACTGAAGCTTTCTTT	NA	TRBV5-1	TRBJ1-1	NA
CASSLGDREAGELFF	TGCGCCAGCAGCTTGGGGGACAGGGAGGCCGGGGAGCTGTTTTTT	TRBD1	TRBV5-1	TRBJ2-2	NA
CASSLDSPSNQPQHF	TGTGCCAGCAGTCTCGACAGTCCTAGCAATCAGCCCCAGCATTTT	NA	TRBV6-2/TRBV6-3	TRBJ1-5	NA
CAWSVRGTGVWRETQYF	TGTGCCTGGAGTGTGAGGGGGACAGGGGTCTGGCGAGAGACCCAGTACTTC	TRBD1	TRBV30	TRBJ2-5	NA
CATSNWGQLGTEAFF	TGTGCCACCAGTAACTGGGGACAGTTGGGCACTGAAGCTTTCTTT	TRBD1	TRBV24-1	TRBJ1-1	NA
CASSITGDRGAVYGYTF	TGTGCCAGTAGTATTACGGGCGACAGGGGCGCTGTCTATGGCTACACCTTC	TRBD1	TRBV19	TRBJ1-2	NA
CASSPGQGNQPQHF	TGTGCCAGCTCACCGGGACAGGGCAATCAGCCCCAGCATTTT	TRBD1	TRBV18	TRBJ1-5	few
CATQQGAGNTIYF	TGCGCCACCCAACAGGGGGCTGGAAACACCATATATTTT	TRBD1	TRBV10-2	TRBJ1-3	NA